One and the same sample provided the 8 T cell receptor beta chains below, sequenced in a study of T cells after yellow fever vaccination (dated by TCRdb to about 2019). Library prep was done by 5' RACE. Sequencing was performed on an Illumina NovaSeq 6000. TCRdb took the public reads, trimmed them with fastp at Q25, ran MiXCR for clone calling and kept in-frame beta chains. Identical CDR3 proteins give one entry, which carries the most common genes and DNA. The sample table shows over 300,000 distinct CDR3 sequences, and over 4% are seen once. Around 25% of the sample is in the top ten clones. The intended sense of this specimen's treatment or condition label: live attenuated yellow fever vaccine strain. The sequenced sample was PBMCs, obtained 5 days after the yellow fever booster vaccination. Every receptor here comes from a man in his late teens or twenties who received the YFV17D yellow fever vaccine.

The chain recombines TRBV21-1 with TRBJ1-1; the table calls TRBD1, which could not be checked here. TRBV21-1 is listed as a pseudogene. This CDR3 contains 18 residues. CDR3 sequence (DNA): TGTGCCAGCAGGTTTAAGGGGCAGGGGCTGGGCCCGAACACTGAAGCTTTCTTT. It encodes CASRFKGQGLGPNTEAFF.

This clonotype was counted between two and nine times. This chain joins TRBV7-9 and TRBJ2-3; D is possibly TRBD2 (6 bases). V was cut by 6 bases and J by 5 bases, with 18 bases left in between. The germline CDR1 and CDR2 sequences are SEHNR and FQNEAQ (reference sequence). The CDR3 loop spans 15 amino acids. The DNA of the CDR3 is TGTGCCAGCAGGATTAGGAGGGTAGGAATAGATACGCAGTATTTT. Amino acids: CASRIRRVGIDTQYF.

As DNA, the CDR3 is TGTGCCAGTAGTGTCTACAGTAGTGGGGGCGCGGCTGAAGCTTTCTTT. This sequence encodes CASSVYSSGGAAEAFF. The chain uses TRBV19 and TRBJ1-1, with a possible D match to TRBD1 (6 bases). The germline CDR1 and CDR2 sequences are LNHDA and SQIVND (reference sequence). V lost 5 bases, J lost 6 bases, and 22 bases lay in between. There are 16 residues in the CDR3.

V is TRBV20-1 and J is TRBJ2-7, with TRBD2 matching over 12 bases. CDR3 length: 14 amino acids. Looked up from germline, CDR1 is DFQATT and CDR2 is SNEGSKA (reference sequence). The V gene end was trimmed by 4 bases and the J gene end by 2 bases; junction bases not matched to a gene: 3. In DNA form, the CDR3 reads TGCAGTGCTACCCCTAGCGGGGGGGCCTACGAGCAGTACTTC. Amino acid sequence: CSATPSGGAYEQYF.

This clonotype was detected ten times or more. The gene calls are TRBV15 and TRBJ1-1, with 9 bases lining up with TRBD1. The CDR3 contains 15 residues. CDR1 and CDR2 from the germline V gene are LNHNV and YYDKDF (reference sequence). The junction had 2 bases not matched to a gene; V was cut back by 1 base and J by 2 bases. CDR3 coding DNA: TGTGCCACCAGCAGAGCAACAGGGGGCAACACTGAAGCTTTCTTT. Residues: CATSRATGGNTEAFF. Combining the CDR3 with reference TRBV15 and TRBJ1-1 gives the whole variable domain DAMVIQNPRYQVTQFGKPVTLSCSQTLNHNVMYWYQQKSSQAPKLLFHYYDKDFNNEADTPDNFQSRRPNTSFCFLDIRSPGLGDTAMYLCATSRATGGNTEAFFGQGTRLTVV.

In this sample, this clonotype turned up a few times. This rearrangement joins TRBV6-5 to TRBJ2-1, with 8 bases identical to TRBD2. V was clipped by 6 bases and J by 4 bases; unmatched bases: 2. In germline, CDR1 is MNHEY, CDR2 SVGAGI. This CDR3 spans 13 amino acids. The CDR3: CASRSGRYNEQFF. CDR3 coding DNA: TGTGCCAGCAGGAGCGGGAGATACAATGAGCAGTTCTTC.

This clonotype was observed a few times. The V and J genes are TRBV7-9 and TRBJ1-2; D may be TRBD1 (5 bases). With 5 bases removed from V and 4 bases from J, the gap between germline ends came to 11 bases. Germline CDR1 SEHNR, CDR2 FQNEAQ (reference sequence). The CDR3 covers 13 residues. The chain's CDR3 is CASSQGVRYGYTF. CDR3 DNA sequence: TGTGCCAGCAGCCAAGGGGTCCGCTATGGCTACACCTTC.

J is TRBJ1-1 and V is TRBV13; D is ambiguous. Looked up from germline, CDR1 is PRHDT and CDR2 is FYEKMQ (reference sequence). The CDR3 spans 13 residues. V was clipped by 5 bases and J by 8 bases, with 15 bases between them. CDR3 bases: TGTGCCAGCAGCGACCGGACGCCTCGCGAAGCTTTCTTT. Translated, it gives CASSDRTPREAFF.